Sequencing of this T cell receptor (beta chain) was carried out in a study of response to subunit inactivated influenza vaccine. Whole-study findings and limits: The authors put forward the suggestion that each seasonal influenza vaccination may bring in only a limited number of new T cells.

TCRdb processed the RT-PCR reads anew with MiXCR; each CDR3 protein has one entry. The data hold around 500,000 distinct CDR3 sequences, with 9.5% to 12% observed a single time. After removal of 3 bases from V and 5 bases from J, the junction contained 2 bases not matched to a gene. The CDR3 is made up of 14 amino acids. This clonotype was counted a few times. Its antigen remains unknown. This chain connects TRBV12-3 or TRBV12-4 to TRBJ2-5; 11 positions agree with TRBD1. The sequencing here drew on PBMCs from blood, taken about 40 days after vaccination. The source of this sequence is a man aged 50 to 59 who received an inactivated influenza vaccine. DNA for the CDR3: TGTGCCAGCAGTTTGGACAGGGGGCCGGAGACCCAGTACTTC. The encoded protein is CASSLDRGPETQYF.